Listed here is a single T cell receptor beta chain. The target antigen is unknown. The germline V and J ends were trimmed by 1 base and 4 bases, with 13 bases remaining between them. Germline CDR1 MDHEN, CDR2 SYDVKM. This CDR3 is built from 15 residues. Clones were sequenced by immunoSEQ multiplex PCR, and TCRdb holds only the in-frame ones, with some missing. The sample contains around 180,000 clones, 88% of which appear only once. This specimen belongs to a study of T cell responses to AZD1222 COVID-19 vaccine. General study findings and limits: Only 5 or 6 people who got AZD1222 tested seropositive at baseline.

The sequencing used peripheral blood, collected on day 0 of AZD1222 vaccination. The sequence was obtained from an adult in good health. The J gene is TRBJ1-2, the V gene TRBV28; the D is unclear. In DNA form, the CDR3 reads TGTGCCAGCAGTTTATACGAGACCCCGATCTATGGCTACACCTTC. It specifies CASSLYETPIYGYTF.